This T cell receptor (beta chain) was captured in a study of T cell responses to AZD1222 COVID-19 vaccine. The table came from immunoSEQ multiplex PCR; TCRdb's copy has only in-frame clones and leaves some out. The sample lists 95,000 to 150,000 clones, roughly 90% seen once, with under 1.2% in the top ten. In regard to this clone: Its specificity is unknown.

Study observations and caveats: Clonal diversity may have been underestimated in mostly white British donors.

This CDR3 has 14 amino acids. Per the germline V gene, CDR1 is SGHRS and CDR2 is YFSETQ. V was trimmed by 4 bases and J by 0 bases, leaving 11 bases between them. This sample comprised peripheral blood, obtained on day 0 of AZD1222 vaccination. The sequence was collected from an adult in good health. The rearrangement uses TRBV5-1 and TRBJ2-7, with a tentative D call TRBD2 (6 bases). The CDR3 here is CASSPGLASYEQYF. The CDR3 coding sequence is TGCGCCAGCAGCCCGGGACTGGCCTCCTACGAGCAGTACTTC.